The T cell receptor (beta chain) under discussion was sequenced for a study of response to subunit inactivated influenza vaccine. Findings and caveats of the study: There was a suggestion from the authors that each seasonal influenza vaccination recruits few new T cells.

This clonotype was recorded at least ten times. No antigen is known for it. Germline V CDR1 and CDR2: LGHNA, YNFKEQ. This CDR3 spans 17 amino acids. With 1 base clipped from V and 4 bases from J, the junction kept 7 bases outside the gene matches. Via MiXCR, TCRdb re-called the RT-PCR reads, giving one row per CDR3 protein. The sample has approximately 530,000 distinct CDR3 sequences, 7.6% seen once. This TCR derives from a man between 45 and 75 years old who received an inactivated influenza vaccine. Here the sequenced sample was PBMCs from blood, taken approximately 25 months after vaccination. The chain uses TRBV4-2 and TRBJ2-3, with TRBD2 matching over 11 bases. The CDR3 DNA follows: TGTGCCAGCAGCCAAGGAGATAGCGGGGGGGCCCCAGATACGCAGTATTTT. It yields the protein CASSQGDSGGAPDTQYF.